A single sample gave rise to the 13 T cell receptor beta chains below, sequenced in a study of shared clonotypes between healthy human individuals (TCRdb year 2020). Library creation used the immunoSEQ multiplex PCR assay. What TCRdb holds here is the immuneACCESS table cut down to in-frame rearrangements. Part of the clones is not present; checked against another copy, under half of the missing clones reflect an unresolved V gene, and the others are unexplained. This sample holds about 1 million clones; approximately 68% were observed only once. About 1.5% of the sample comes from the top ten. Sequenced sample: memory CD4+ T cells sorted from blood. Taken with the paper, the label for cell subset or site translates to: CD45RA-negative fraction. The receptor set was obtained from a man younger than 30 in good health.

The V call is TRBV7-9, the J call TRBJ1-1; tentative D call: TRBD1 (6 bases). V lost 3 bases, J lost 8 bases, and 10 bases lay in between. The CDR3 length is 12 residues. CDR1 SEHNR and CDR2 FQNEAQ come from the germline V gene (reference sequence). The CDR3 nucleotides read TGTGCCAGCAGCTTCGCCGGGACAGAAGCTTTCTTT. This sequence encodes CASSFAGTEAFF.

This clone was seen a handful of times. The chain joins TRBV4-1 to TRBJ1-2, with TRBD1 matching over 7 bases. CDR1 is MGHRA and CDR2 is YSYEKL in the germline V gene. The CDR3 extends over 15 amino acids. The V segment lost 1 base and the J segment 8 bases; nucleotides outside the gene matches: 10. CDR3 nucleotides: TGCGCCAGCAGCCAAGCGCAACAGGGGACGGGCGGCTACACCTTC. It yields the protein CASSQAQQGTGGYTF.

This rearrangement joins TRBV5-1 to TRBJ1-1, with 11 bases identical to TRBD1. With V trimmed by 3 bases and J by 6 bases, 4 bases remained unmatched. The CDR3 sequence is 14 residues long. The germline gives CDR1 SGHRS, CDR2 YFSETQ. The CDR3 is CASSYGQGASEAFF. The CDR3 bases are TGCGCCAGCAGCTACGGACAGGGGGCCTCTGAAGCTTTCTTT. The complete variable domain, with remaining parts taken from reference TRBV5-1 and TRBJ1-1, reads KAGVTQTPRYLIKTRGQQVTLSCSPISGHRSVSWYQQTPGQGLQFLFEYFSETQRNKGNFPGRFSGRQFSNSRSEMNVSTLELGDSALYLCASSYGQGASEAFFGQGTRLTVV.

The rearrangement uses TRBV6-6 and TRBJ2-3; D ambiguous. The CDR3 is 11 amino acids. In germline, CDR1 is MNHNY, CDR2 SVGAGI (reference sequence). Trimming stripped 5 bases from V and 5 bases from J, with 5 bases between. The CDR3 nucleotides are TGTGCCAGCAGTGCCTTAGATACGCAGTATTTT. Translation gives CASSALDTQYF.

This clone has a handful of counts. Here the CDR3 DNA reads TGTGCCAGCAGTCCAGGACGTGTATCTGGCTACACCTTC. Translating gives CASSPGRVSGYTF. V usage is TRBV6-6 and J usage is TRBJ1-2; D is unclear. V was cut by 5 bases and J by 7 bases, with 14 bases left in between. There are 13 residues in the CDR3. Per the germline V gene, CDR1 is MNHNY and CDR2 is SVGAGI (reference sequence).

This clone was seen only once. The chain links TRBV19 to TRBJ2-2, with 8 positions matching TRBD1. Trimming cost V 4 bases and J 4 bases; bases outside gene matches: 2. This CDR3 region has 14 residues. From germline, CDR1 is LNHDA and CDR2 SQIVND (reference sequence). The CDR3 loop is CASSKDRVTGELFF. The DNA for the CDR3 is TGTGCCAGTAGTAAGGACAGGGTCACCGGGGAGCTGTTTTTT. The full variable domain, in which reference TRBV19 and TRBJ2-2 provide the parts outside the CDR3, is DGGITQSPKYLFRKEGQNVTLSCEQNLNHDAMYWYRQDPGQGLRLIYYSQIVNDFQKGDIAEGYSVSREKKESFPLTVTSAQKNPTAFYLCASSKDRVTGELFFGEGSRLTVL.

This chain links TRBV6-5 with TRBJ1-2; the D is unclear. The CDR3 runs to 14 residues. Germline-derived CDR1 and CDR2 are MNHEY and SVGAGI. The V gene lost 2 bases and the J gene lost 6 bases, with 13 bases spanning the gap. The CDR3 region has the DNA TGTGCCAGCAGTTACCACGGGCAGCGCGATGGCTACACCTTC. Residues: CASSYHGQRDGYTF.

The V gene is TRBV6-6, the J gene TRBJ1-2, with 7 bases that match TRBD1. With 8 bases clipped from V and 2 bases from J, the junction kept 5 bases outside the gene matches. The CDR3 totals 13 residues. Germline values: CDR1 MNHNY, CDR2 SVGAGI (reference sequence). In DNA form, the CDR3 reads TGTGCCAGCGGAGGGGGCGCGAACTATGGCTACACCTTC. Translated, it gives CASGGGANYGYTF.

This clone was counted a single time. This chain connects TRBV5-1 to TRBJ2-6; D tentatively fits TRBD1 or TRBD2 (6 bases each). Germline CDR1 reads SGHRS; CDR2 reads YFSETQ. Trimming cost V 7 bases and J 0 bases, with 17 bases left between them. The CDR3 covers 17 residues. Here the CDR3 DNA reads TGCGCCAGCGGCCCGGGGGCTTCTAACTCTGGGGCCAACGTCCTGACTTTC. It codes for CASGPGASNSGANVLTF.

The J gene is TRBJ2-1, the V gene TRBV30; 10 nucleotides align to TRBD1. The CDR3 is 18 residues long. After removal of 4 bases from V and 3 bases from J, the junction contained 15 bases not matched to a gene. Germline values: CDR1 GTSNPN, CDR2 SVGIG (reference sequence). The CDR3: CAWNRDRGGIGIYNEQFF. The CDR3 bases are TGTGCCTGGAACCGGGACAGGGGAGGAATTGGGATCTACAATGAGCAGTTCTTC.

The CDR3 here is CASSPPEEAFF. The CDR3 DNA sequence: TGTGCCAGCTCACCACCAGAAGAAGCTTTCTTT. V and J are TRBV18 and TRBJ1-1; D is ambiguous. The CDR3 is 11 residues long. The V and J ends lost 0 bases and 8 bases respectively, with 4 bases between them. Per germline, CDR1 KGHSH and CDR2 LQKENI.

The chain employs TRBV11-2 and TRBJ2-4; D possibly corresponds to TRBD1 (6 bases). Germline values: CDR1 SGHAT, CDR2 FQNNGV. CDR3 size: 15 residues. V was cut by 5 bases and J by 3 bases, with 14 bases left in between. CDR3 residues: CASSETGQIKNIQYF. CDR3 sequence (DNA): TGTGCCAGCAGCGAAACTGGACAGATCAAAAACATTCAGTACTTC.

This sequence joins TRBV11-2 and TRBJ2-3; D is perhaps TRBD1 or TRBD2 (7 bases each). The length of the CDR3 is 15 residues. Germline V gene data show CDR1 as SGHAT and CDR2 as FQNNGV. The V and J ends lost 6 bases and 6 bases respectively, with 19 bases between them. The CDR3 coding sequence is TGTGCCAGCAGAGTACAGGGGAGCGGGACGGATACGCAGTATTTT. Its protein product is CASRVQGSGTDTQYF.